These 18 T cell receptor beta chains were all obtained from the same sample, sequenced in a study of blood T cells in healthy people across ages. Then a second PCR, running roughly 7 to 11 cycles, was carried out with a sample-barcoded 5' primer and a J-beta primer mix. TCRdb passed the 5' RACE reads through MiXCR, listing each CDR3 protein once. The table has fewer than 750,000 distinct CDR3 sequences, around 52% seen once. Sequencing was carried out using blood. The receptors come from an elderly woman in good health.

This clonotype showed up many times. This rearrangement joins TRBV5-1 to TRBJ2-3; a weak D match, TRBD1 (5 bases). V lost 0 bases, J lost 2 bases, and 13 bases lay in between. The CDR3 is 16 amino acids. The germline CDR1 and CDR2 sequences are SGHRS and YFSETQ. CDR3 loop: CASSLGRGPLTDTQYF. The CDR3 coding sequence is TGCGCCAGCAGCTTGGGTAGGGGCCCCCTCACAGATACGCAGTATTTT.

There are many counts of this clonotype. The CDR3 here is CASSSQTPSANEQFF. In nucleotides, the CDR3 is TGCGCCAGCAGCTCTCAGACTCCCTCGGCAAATGAGCAGTTCTTC. This chain uses TRBV5-1 with TRBJ2-1; D uncertain. V lost 3 bases, J lost 7 bases, and 17 bases lay in between. CDR1 and CDR2 from the germline V gene are SGHRS and YFSETQ. The CDR3 contains 15 residues. The full variable domain, its missing parts supplied by reference TRBV5-1 and TRBJ2-1, is KAGVTQTPRYLIKTRGQQVTLSCSPISGHRSVSWYQQTPGQGLQFLFEYFSETQRNKGNFPGRFSGRQFSNSRSEMNVSTLELGDSALYLCASSSQTPSANEQFFGPGTRLTVL.

This clonotype was seen repeatedly, ten times or more. This rearrangement joins TRBV9 to TRBJ2-1; D is possibly TRBD2 (5 bases). The V gene lost 4 bases and the J gene lost 4 bases, with 15 bases spanning the gap. The CDR3 is 15 amino acids. Germline CDR1 reads SGDLS; CDR2 reads YYNGEE. For the CDR3, the DNA is TGTGCCAGCAGCCAGGCGGGTACCTCATACAATGAGCAGTTCTTC. Its protein product is CASSQAGTSYNEQFF.

This clonotype has at least ten counts. The rearrangement links TRBV29-1 to TRBJ2-1; the D is unclear. The length of the CDR3 is 10 residues. V lost 8 bases and J 12 bases, leaving 14 bases between the germline ends. Per germline, CDR1 SQVTM and CDR2 ANQGSEA. The CDR3 here is CSSRQNGQFF. As DNA, the CDR3 is TGCAGCTCCCGTCAGAACGGGCAGTTCTTC.

The chain recombines TRBV20-1 with TRBJ2-7; no clear D gene. The J call may be faulty, since TRBJ2-5 better matches the DNA end. The CDR3 has 13 residues. Per the germline V gene, CDR1 is DFQATT and CDR2 is SNEGSKA (reference sequence). CDR3 in DNA: TGCAGTGCAGAAACTCCCGAAGGAGAGACCCAGTACTTC. Encoded protein: CSAETPEGETQYF.

This clonotype has just one count. A single base separates this from a much larger clone, so it may be a read error. The rearrangement links TRBV6-5 to TRBJ1-2, with 7 bases matching TRBD1. This CDR3 spans 15 amino acids. Germline V gives CDR1 MNHEY, CDR2 SVGAGI. The CDR3 DNA reads as TGTGCCGGCAGTTCCCCGGGACAGCCTAATTATGGCTACACCTTC. Encoded protein: CAGSSPGQPNYGYTF.

This clonotype was counted at least ten times. The genes are TRBV7-2 and TRBJ2-3; 14 nucleotides align to TRBD2. The CDR3 runs 17 residues. V shed 1 base, J shed 4 bases, and the junction held 4 bases outside the gene matches. The germline gives CDR1 SGHTA, CDR2 FQGNSA. CDR3 region: CASSLGTSGGRSDTQYF. The CDR3 bases are TGTGCCAGCAGCTTAGGGACTAGCGGGGGGCGGTCAGATACGCAGTATTTT.

This clonotype was found a few times. The chain recombines TRBV20-1 with TRBJ1-6; 9 nucleotides align to TRBD1. CDR1 is DFQATT, CDR2 SNEGSKA, per germline (reference sequence). J was trimmed by 8 bases and V by 0 bases; bases with no gene match: 2. This CDR3 contains 14 residues. In DNA, the CDR3 is TGCAGTGCTAGAGAAGACAGGGGGGATTCACCCCTCCACTTT. This gives the protein CSAREDRGDSPLHF.

This clonotype was seen more than once but under ten times. A read error may explain this, as a much larger clone is one base away. The chain links TRBV29-1 to TRBJ2-1; the D gene could be TRBD1 or TRBD2 (5 bases each). Germline V gene sequence: CDR1 SQVTM, CDR2 ANQGSEA. The V and J ends lost 2 bases and 3 bases respectively, with 11 bases between them. The CDR3 runs 14 residues. The CDR3: CSVELWGSYNEQFF. CDR3 DNA: TGCAGCGTTGAATTGTGGGGGAGCTACAATGAGCAGTTCTTC.

Remarks on this clonotype: A much bigger clone sits one base away, suggesting this may be a read error. This chain joins TRBV7-9 and TRBJ2-1; 7 nucleotides line up with TRBD1. Judging by the DNA end, TRBJ2-7 fits better; the J call may be wrong. This CDR3 is 15 amino acids long. Germline CDR1 and CDR2: SEHNR and FQNEAQ (reference sequence). The CDR3 is CASSPRGGSYNEQYF. The CDR3 region has the DNA TGTGCCAGCAGCCCCCGAGGGGGCTCCTACAATGAGCAGTACTTC.

This chain joins TRBV5-4 and TRBJ2-3, with 7 bases aligning to TRBD2. Germline V CDR1 and CDR2: SGHNT, YYREEE (reference sequence). There are 14 residues in the CDR3. V dropped 4 bases and J dropped 5; count of bases not matched to a gene: 7. CDR3 DNA sequence: TGTGCCAGCAGCCAAGGACTAGATGTAGATACGCAGTATTTT. Its translation is CASSQGLDVDTQYF.

This clonotype turned up a few times. The chain recombines TRBV12-3 or TRBV12-4 with TRBJ2-1, with D perhaps matching TRBD1 or TRBD2 (5 bases each). The CDR3 covers 14 residues. Trimming took off 5 bases at V and 1 base at J, with 9 bases between the two ends. The DNA for the CDR3 is TGTGCCAGCAGTGTCGGGGCATCCTACAATGAGCAGTTCTTC. The encoded protein is CASSVGASYNEQFF.

There are many counts of this clonotype. This chain connects TRBV27 to TRBJ1-4, with unresolved D. The CDR3 is 13 amino acids. Trimming took 2 bases from V and 8 from J, leaving 9 bases between them. Germline V gene lookup returns CDR1 MNHEY and CDR2 SMNVEV (reference sequence). Here the CDR3 reads CASSLEGAEKLFF. The CDR3 nucleotides read TGTGCCAGCAGTTTAGAGGGAGCCGAAAAACTGTTTTTT.

In its sample, this clonotype was seen many times. The chain combines TRBV11-2 with TRBJ2-1; tentatively, D is TRBD1 or TRBD2 (5 bases each). With 1 base removed from V and 14 bases from J, the gap between germline ends came to 12 bases. The CDR3 has 12 amino acids. Germline V CDR1 and CDR2: SGHAT, FQNNGV. As DNA, the CDR3 is TGTGCCAGCAGCTTAGGCCGGGACGGGGAGTTCTTC. Amino acid sequence: CASSLGRDGEFF.

This chain uses TRBV18 with TRBJ1-2; D might be TRBD1 (5 bases). V was clipped by 6 bases and J by 5 bases, with 16 bases between them. CDR3 size: 14 residues. Germline V gene sequence: CDR1 KGHSH, CDR2 LQKENI. The CDR3 bases are TGTGCCAGCTCCCCCGCACAGGAAAAGTATGGCTACACCTTC. Translating it yields CASSPAQEKYGYTF.

There are a few counts of this clonotype. The genes are TRBV20-1 and TRBJ2-7; 9 nucleotides agree with TRBD1. CDR3 length: 14 amino acids. With V trimmed by 3 bases and J by 3 bases, 6 bases remained unmatched. Germline V gene lookup returns CDR1 DFQATT and CDR2 SNEGSKA (reference sequence). In DNA form, the CDR3 reads TGCAGTGCTAGTCCGGGACAGGGTATCTACGAGCAGTACTTC. Translation gives CSASPGQGIYEQYF.

This clonotype was picked up many times. One end of the junction fails to match germline, which may point to a read error. The chain recombines TRBV5-1 with TRBJ1-4; D ambiguous. The germline V gene has CDR1 SGHRS and CDR2 YFSETQ. The CDR3 is 15 residues long. The CDR3 nucleotides read TGTGCCAGCAGCTCAACCGGCGCAACTAATGAAAAACTGTTTTTT. Translation gives CASSSTGATNEKLFF.

The rearrangement uses TRBV28 and TRBJ2-5; 7 nucleotides match TRBD1. TRBJ2-7 matches the DNA end more closely, so the J call is doubtful. Looked up from germline, CDR1 is MDHEN and CDR2 is SYDVKM. The CDR3 totals 14 residues. CDR3: CASSPFKQGTEQYF. The DNA for the CDR3 is TGTGCCAGCAGCCCCTTTAAACAGGGGACCGAGCAGTACTTC.